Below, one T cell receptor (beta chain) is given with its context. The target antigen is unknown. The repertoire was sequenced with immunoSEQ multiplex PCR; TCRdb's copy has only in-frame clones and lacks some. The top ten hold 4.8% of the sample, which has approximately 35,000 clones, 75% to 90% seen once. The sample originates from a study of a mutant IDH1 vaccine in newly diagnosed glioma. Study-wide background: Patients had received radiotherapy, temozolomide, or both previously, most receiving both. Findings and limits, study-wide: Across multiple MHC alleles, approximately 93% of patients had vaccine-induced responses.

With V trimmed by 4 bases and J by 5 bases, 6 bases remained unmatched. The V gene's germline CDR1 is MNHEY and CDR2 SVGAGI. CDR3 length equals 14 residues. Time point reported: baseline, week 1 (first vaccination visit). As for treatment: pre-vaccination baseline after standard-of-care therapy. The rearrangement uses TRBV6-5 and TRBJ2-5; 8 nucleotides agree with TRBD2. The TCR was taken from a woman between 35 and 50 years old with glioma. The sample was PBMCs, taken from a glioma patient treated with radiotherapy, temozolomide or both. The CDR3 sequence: CASSSGLGSETQYF. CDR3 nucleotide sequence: TGTGCCAGCAGTTCGGGACTAGGCTCGGAGACCCAGTACTTC.